This TCR beta chain was identified during a study of blood T cell repertoires in COVID-19 (dated by TCRdb to 2020 to 2021). Describing the broader study: The collaborator samples originated in the United States, Italy and Spain and spanned the acute and convalescent phases of COVID-19. The material from the prospective study consisted of cDNA or gDNA derived from T cells, B-cell-depleted T cells, or PBMCs. Where available, HLA class I and class II types were obtained from metadata supplied by the sample provider rather than from assay-based typing. Subjects who had been exposed to COVID-19, were actively infected with it, or had recovered from it provided the deeply sampled blood TCRbeta repertoires that made up the dataset. The repertoires were released in a freely available public database intended as a resource for research on the immune response to SARS-CoV-2. Nearly every sample came with metadata listing a de-identified subject ID, COVID-19 status, age in years and sex. Samples came from the ongoing ImmuneRACE study (first 160 participants) plus 1,254 subjects from 6 global collaborators.

Remarks on this clone: Its binding antigen is unknown. No clone much larger than this one lies a single base away; base qualities are absent.

What the authors observed across the whole study: Clinical and demographic metadata were provided uncurated, with the amount varying by source and participant.

CDR1 and CDR2 are read off the germline V gene as SGHTA and FQGNSA. The germline V end is reduced by 5 bases and the J end by 5 bases; junction bases left unmatched: 8. The CDR3, cysteine through phenylalanine, is 14 amino acids long. Just the 42-base CDR3 DNA is kept, in frame starting at base 1. The immunoSEQ Assay, a bias-controlled multiplex PCR, was used to amplify TCRbeta CDR3 regions from genomic DNA. In the authors' own workflow: The number of nucleated cells in each sample was estimated by amplification of reference gene primers within the assay. To quantify the absolute abundance of each unique TCRbeta CDR3 rearrangement, sequence reads were collapsed and filtered. For each sample, productive Simpson clonality was calculated as the square root of Simpson's diversity index over productive rearrangements. TCRdb re-hosts the immuneACCESS table, in-frame sequences only. Its copies lack some clones; in the studies checked, an unresolved V gene accounts for under half of them, and the cause for the rest is not known. V, J and clone size are those of that table, while D and trimming were read from the DNA. Here the sample has 70,000 or so clones; over 75% occur a single time. Of the sample, over 4% falls within the top ten clones.

Each collaborating institution followed its own protocols to collect whole blood in K2EDTA tubes. For TCRbeta analysis, collaborators shipped samples in one of three forms: frozen whole blood, isolated PBMCs, or DNA extracted from either of those sample types. The sequence is built from TRBV7-2 and TRBJ1-2; the junction holds 7 bases that match TRBD1. This receptor was identified in a woman under 30 with acute or convalescent COVID-19. Sequenced: peripheral blood. The CDR3 reads CASSMTGSRYGYTF. The base sequence is TGTGCCAGCAGCATGACAGGGAGTCGGTATGGCTACACCTTC.